The rows below give T cell receptor beta chains drawn from one sample of a study of blood T cell repertoires in COVID-19. This table comes from immunoSEQ multiplex PCR, and its TCRdb copy is limited to in-frame clones, with some not included. The sample records under 80,000 clones, approximately 80% being singletons. The sample was peripheral blood. These receptors all come from a man between 45 and 60 years old with acute or convalescent COVID-19. Both conserved end residues are part of each CDR3. The order of the fields is clone size, J gene, D gene, V gene, CDR3 protein, CDR3 DNA. D genes are given only for firm matches. Some rows mark clone size as missing; the rest say once, few, many or name a class of expanded clone.

few,TRBJ2-5,.,TRBV25-1,CASTAGSAVGDETQYF,TGTGCCAGCACCGCGGGATCTGCTGTTGGGGATGAGACCCAGTACTTC
.,TRBJ2-7,.,TRBV6-5,CASSSRDNSYEQYF,TGTGCCAGCAGCAGCCGGGACAACTCCTACGAGCAGTACTTC
.,TRBJ1-1,TRBD1,TRBV10-2,CASRSLSTGGNTEAFF,TGCGCCAGCAGAAGCCTTTCGACAGGGGGTAACACTGAAGCTTTCTTT
.,TRBJ1-6,.,TRBV29-1,CSVHAGGVNSPLHF,TGCAGCGTCCACGCGGGGGGGGTAAATTCACCCCTCCACTTT
few,TRBJ2-3,.,TRBV7-9,CASSQEGRATTDTQYF,TGTGCCAGCAGCCAGGAGGGACGGGCGACCACAGATACGCAGTATTTT
.,TRBJ1-1,.,TRBV10-1,CASSERGTEAFF,TGCGCCAGCAGTGAACGGGGTACAGAAGCTTTCTTT
.,TRBJ2-3,TRBD1,TRBV7-3,CASSRTGATTDTQYF,TGTGCCAGCAGCAGGACAGGGGCTACCACAGATACGCAGTATTTT
.,TRBJ2-1,TRBD2,TRBV13,CASSTWGLAGLTYNEQFF,TGTGCCAGCAGCACATGGGGACTAGCGGGACTTACCTACAATGAGCAGTTCTTC
.,TRBJ1-3,.,TRBV7-9,CASSNRSSGNTIYF,TGTGCCAGCAGCAATCGGTCCTCTGGAAACACCATATATTTT
few,TRBJ1-5,TRBD1,TRBV5-1,CASKLTGAYNQPQHF,TGCGCCAGCAAATTGACAGGGGCCTACAATCAGCCCCAGCATTTT
.,TRBJ2-3,TRBD1,TRBV3-1/TRBV3-2,CASSLGQGFTDTQYF,TGTGCCAGCAGCCTTGGACAGGGTTTCACAGATACGCAGTATTTT
.,TRBJ1-2,TRBD1,TRBV20-1,CSASPGTGMKARGYTF,TGCAGTGCCAGTCCCGGGACAGGGATGAAGGCTCGTGGCTACACCTTC
once,TRBJ1-1,.,TRBV12-3/TRBV12-4,CASSSQGSTEAFF,TGTGCCAGCAGTTCCCAGGGATCAACTGAAGCTTTCTTT
.,TRBJ2-5,TRBD2,TRBV5-4,CASTRAGGPGETQYF,TGTGCCAGCACCCGAGCGGGAGGGCCAGGAGAGACCCAGTACTTC
.,TRBJ1-3,.,TRBV11-1,CASSLALGGFSGNTIYF,TGTGCCAGCAGCTTAGCGCTCGGCGGATTCTCTGGAAACACCATATATTTT
.,TRBJ2-3,.,TRBV5-1,CASSLGSGSIDTQYF,TGCGCCAGCAGCTTGGGGTCAGGATCGATAGATACGCAGTATTTT
.,TRBJ1-5,.,TRBV2,CASSDTSSNQPQHF,TGTGCCAGCAGTGATACCAGTAGCAATCAGCCCCAGCATTTT
.,TRBJ1-3,.,TRBV19,CASRRTLSGNTIYF,TGTGCCAGTAGAAGGACACTCTCTGGAAACACCATATATTTT
.,TRBJ2-1,TRBD2,TRBV4-1,CASSPGQSGGRRIF,TGCGCCAGCAGCCCAGGTCAGAGCGGGGGGCGACGGATCTTC
.,TRBJ2-2,TRBD2,TRBV4-2,CASSQASGGRSTGELFF,TGTGCCAGCAGCCAAGCTAGCGGGGGGAGGAGCACCGGGGAGCTGTTTTTT
.,TRBJ2-3,.,TRBV7-9,CASSLGASGILTDTQYF,TGTGCCAGCAGCTTAGGGGCGTCGGGGATTTTGACAGATACGCAGTATTTT
.,TRBJ1-4,.,TRBV7-2,CASSLQGYSTNEKLFF,TGTGCCAGCAGCTTACAGGGTTATTCGACTAATGAAAAACTGTTTTTT
.,TRBJ2-7,TRBD2,TRBV6-5,CAVSSGAGEQYF,TGTGCCGTCTCGAGCGGGGCGGGCGAGCAGTACTTC
.,TRBJ1-2,.,TRBV4-3,CASSQAPSDVGAGGYTF,TGCGCCAGCAGCCAAGCCCCCTCGGACGTGGGGGCCGGTGGCTACACCTTC
.,TRBJ1-1,.,TRBV5-4,CASSLTPDRETEAFF,TGTGCCAGCAGCCTGACCCCAGACCGGGAAACTGAAGCTTTCTTT
.,TRBJ2-1,.,TRBV7-3,CASSLTVTGSNEQFF,TGTGCCAGCAGCTTAACAGTGACAGGTTCCAATGAGCAGTTCTTC
.,TRBJ2-1,.,TRBV11-2,CASRSLRGVYNEQFF,TGTGCCAGCAGATCCCTTCGGGGAGTTTACAATGAGCAGTTCTTC
once,TRBJ2-7,.,TRBV30,CAWSWLQGTEQYF,TGTGCCTGGAGTTGGTTACAGGGAACCGAGCAGTACTTC
.,TRBJ2-5,TRBD1,TRBV6-5,CASSYWDSQETQYF,TGTGCCAGCAGTTACTGGGACAGCCAAGAGACTCAGTACTTC
.,TRBJ2-7,TRBD2,TRBV5-1,CASSLDSGSSLEQYF,TGCGCCAGCAGCTTGGATAGCGGGAGCTCCCTAGAGCAGTACTTC
.,TRBJ1-3,.,TRBV11-2,CASSLGRVSGNTIYF,TGTGCCAGCAGCTTAGGGAGGGTCTCTGGAAACACCATATATTTT
.,TRBJ2-3,.,TRBV5-1,CASSQPVGGPRGDTQYF,TGCGCCAGCAGCCAACCAGTTGGCGGCCCCAGGGGAGATACGCAGTATTTT
.,TRBJ2-1,.,TRBV4-3,CASSQAAGSRSYNEQFF,TGCGCCAGCAGCCAAGCGGCCGGGAGTCGATCCTACAATGAGCAGTTCTTC
.,TRBJ1-2,.,TRBV7-3,CASSRRGGATYGYTF,TGTGCCAGCAGCCGACGGGGGGGCGCGACCTATGGCTACACCTTC
.,TRBJ2-6,.,TRBV12-5,CASGLIGQNVLTF,TGTGCTAGTGGTTTGATAGGACAGAACGTCCTGACTTTC
.,TRBJ2-2,TRBD2,TRBV5-1,CASSTRTSWNTGELFF,TGCGCCAGCAGCACCAGGACTAGCTGGAACACCGGGGAGCTGTTTTTT
.,TRBJ1-1,TRBD1,TRBV11-3,CASSLDGDREAFF,TGTGCCAGCAGCTTAGATGGGGACAGAGAAGCTTTCTTT
.,TRBJ2-5,.,TRBV2,CASSVQYQETQYF,TGTGCCAGCAGTGTGCAGTACCAAGAGACCCAGTACTTC
.,TRBJ2-1,.,TRBV7-2,CASSLVSGSYNEQFF,TGTGCCAGCAGCTTAGTAAGCGGCTCCTACAATGAGCAGTTCTTC
.,TRBJ2-4,.,TRBV5-1,CASSLEDRAKNIQYF,TGCGCCAGCAGCTTGGAGGACAGAGCCAAAAACATTCAGTACTTC
few,TRBJ2-1,TRBD2,TRBV7-9,CASSESSGGSYNEQFF,TGTGCCAGCAGCGAAAGTAGCGGGGGCTCCTACAATGAGCAGTTCTTC
.,TRBJ1-2,.,TRBV6-5,CASSYSEGAYGYTF,TGTGCCAGCAGTTACTCGGAAGGGGCCTATGGCTACACCTTC
.,TRBJ2-1,TRBD2,TRBV19,CASSPPGTISYNEQFF,TGTGCCAGTAGCCCACCCGGGACTATATCCTACAATGAGCAGTTCTTC
.,TRBJ1-3,.,TRBV11-2,CASSARDTGNTIYF,TGTGCCAGCAGCGCCCGGGACACTGGAAACACCATATATTTT
.,TRBJ1-4,TRBD1,TRBV10-3,CAISDGSKQGAAEKLFF,TGTGCCATCAGTGACGGGTCAAAACAGGGGGCGGCCGAAAAACTGTTTTTT
.,TRBJ2-6,.,TRBV5-5,CASSAGRYSGANVLTF,TGTGCCAGCAGCGCGGGACGTTACTCTGGGGCCAACGTCCTGACTTTC
.,TRBJ1-3,.,TRBV5-5,CASSTSGSGNTIYF,TGTGCCAGCAGCACCTCGGGGTCTGGAAACACCATATATTTT
.,TRBJ2-1,.,TRBV5-4,CASSTGQEKTRNEQFF,TGTGCCAGCAGCACAGGACAGGAAAAGACTAGGAATGAGCAGTTCTTC
.,TRBJ1-5,TRBD1,TRBV5-6,CASSFGTGFNQPQHF,TGTGCCAGCAGCTTCGGGACAGGCTTCAATCAGCCCCAGCATTTT
.,TRBJ1-1,.,TRBV30,CAWSILGGDTEAFF,TGTGCCTGGAGCATCCTGGGGGGGGACACTGAAGCTTTCTTT
.,TRBJ1-3,.,TRBV12-3/TRBV12-4,CASRGRVGNTIYF,TGTGCCAGCAGAGGCAGGGTAGGAAACACCATATATTTT
.,TRBJ2-2,TRBD1,TRBV19,CASSIRTGPDTGELFF,TGTGCCAGTAGTATCCGGACAGGACCGGACACCGGGGAGCTGTTTTTT
.,TRBJ1-2,TRBD1,TRBV4-1,CASSQGTGVNYGYTF,TGCGCCAGCAGCCAAGGGACAGGAGTCAACTATGGCTACACCTTC
.,TRBJ2-1,TRBD2,TRBV4-2,CASSGAGTSGGHSYNEQFF,TGTGCCAGCAGCGGAGCCGGGACTAGCGGGGGTCACTCCTACAATGAGCAGTTCTTC
.,TRBJ2-5,.,TRBV5-8,CASSLTGHETQYF,TGTGCCAGCAGCTTGACAGGGCACGAGACCCAGTACTTC